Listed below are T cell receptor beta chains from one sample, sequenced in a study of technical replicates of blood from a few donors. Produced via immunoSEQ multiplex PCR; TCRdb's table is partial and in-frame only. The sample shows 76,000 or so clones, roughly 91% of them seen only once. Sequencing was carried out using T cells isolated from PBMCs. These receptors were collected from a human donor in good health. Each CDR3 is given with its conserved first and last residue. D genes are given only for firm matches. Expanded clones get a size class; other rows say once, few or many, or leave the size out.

CDR3 DNA: TGTGCCAGCAGCTTAGGCGCCCCTAGCACAGATACGCAGTATTTT
CDR3 protein: CASSLGAPSTDTQYF
D gene: NA
clone size: NA
J gene: TRBJ2-3
V gene: TRBV7-9

CDR3 DNA: TGTGCCAGCAGTTCGACAGCAACTAATGAAAAACTGTTTTTT
CDR3 protein: CASSSTATNEKLFF
D gene: NA
clone size: NA
J gene: TRBJ1-4
V gene: TRBV6-6

CDR3 DNA: TGTGCCAGCAGTCCCGAACCCCCACGGGGGAAAGTTTTCTCGTACAATGAGCAGTTCTTC
CDR3 protein: CASSPEPPRGKVFSYNEQFF
D gene: NA
clone size: NA
J gene: TRBJ2-1
V gene: TRBV27

CDR3 DNA: TGTGCCAGCACCCAGAGTAGCGGGAGGGTCGATGAGCAGTTCTTC
CDR3 protein: CASTQSSGRVDEQFF
D gene: TRBD2
clone size: NA
J gene: TRBJ2-1
V gene: TRBV7-9

CDR3 DNA: TGTGCCTGCCTACAGGGGGCTCGGGGAGAGCAGTACTTC
CDR3 protein: CACLQGARGEQYF
D gene: TRBD1
clone size: NA
J gene: TRBJ2-7
V gene: TRBV30

CDR3 DNA: TGTGCCAGCCGGGACAGGGGGGGCGCTAACTATGGCTACACCTTC
CDR3 protein: CASRDRGGANYGYTF
D gene: TRBD1
clone size: NA
J gene: TRBJ1-2
V gene: TRBV28

CDR3 DNA: TGTGCCAGCAGAGAGACAGGGTTCGACTATGGCTACACCTTC
CDR3 protein: CASRETGFDYGYTF
D gene: TRBD1
clone size: once
J gene: TRBJ1-2
V gene: TRBV6-1

CDR3 DNA: TGTGCCAGCAGCTCCACAGGGGAAGAACAGCCCCAGCATTTT
CDR3 protein: CASSSTGEEQPQHF
D gene: TRBD1
clone size: NA
J gene: TRBJ1-5
V gene: TRBV7-9

CDR3 DNA: TGTGCCAGCAGCTTGGTCCCTGTTCCCGGGCAGTACTTC
CDR3 protein: CASSLVPVPGQYF
D gene: NA
clone size: NA
J gene: TRBJ2-7
V gene: TRBV5-6

CDR3 DNA: TGTGCCAGCAGCCGACAGGGTCACACAGATACGCAGTATTTT
CDR3 protein: CASSRQGHTDTQYF
D gene: TRBD1
clone size: once
J gene: TRBJ2-3
V gene: TRBV11-3

CDR3 DNA: TGTGCCAGCAGGTCCGGGACTATCACAGATACGCAGTATTTT
CDR3 protein: CASRSGTITDTQYF
D gene: TRBD2
clone size: NA
J gene: TRBJ2-3
V gene: TRBV6-5

CDR3 DNA: TGCGCCAGCAGCTTACAGGGGCATGGCGAAAAACTGTTTTTT
CDR3 protein: CASSLQGHGEKLFF
D gene: TRBD1
clone size: NA
J gene: TRBJ1-4
V gene: TRBV5-1

CDR3 DNA: TGCGCCAGCAGCTCGGGGGGCAGGGTCACAGATACGCAGTATTTT
CDR3 protein: CASSSGGRVTDTQYF
D gene: NA
clone size: NA
J gene: TRBJ2-3
V gene: TRBV5-1

CDR3 DNA: TGTGCCACCAGCAGAGATCAGAGCTACACCTTC
CDR3 protein: CATSRDQSYTF
D gene: NA
clone size: NA
J gene: TRBJ1-2
V gene: TRBV15

CDR3 DNA: TGTGCCAGACCAGGGGTCGCCTATGGCTACACCTTC
CDR3 protein: CARPGVAYGYTF
D gene: NA
clone size: NA
J gene: TRBJ1-2
V gene: TRBV6-1

CDR3 DNA: TGTGCCAGCAGCTACACGACTTCCTACGAGCAGTACTTC
CDR3 protein: CASSYTTSYEQYF
D gene: NA
clone size: NA
J gene: TRBJ2-7
V gene: TRBV7-2

CDR3 DNA: TGTGCCAGCAGTGAAGCGCTTACGGGAGCCTCCTACAATGAGCAGTTCTTC
CDR3 protein: CASSEALTGASYNEQFF
D gene: NA
clone size: NA
J gene: TRBJ2-1
V gene: TRBV2

CDR3 DNA: TGTGCCAGCAGCCTACAGAGCCAGGGGGCGAATGAGCAGTTCTTC
CDR3 protein: CASSLQSQGANEQFF
D gene: TRBD1
clone size: NA
J gene: TRBJ2-1
V gene: TRBV7-2

CDR3 DNA: TGCAGCGTACGGGACAGGAGCTCCTACGAGCAGTACTTC
CDR3 protein: CSVRDRSSYEQYF
D gene: TRBD1
clone size: NA
J gene: TRBJ2-7
V gene: TRBV29-1

CDR3 DNA: TGTGCCAGCAGTTACTCCGGACAGTTGGAATACACCATATATTTT
CDR3 protein: CASSYSGQLEYTIYF
D gene: NA
clone size: NA
J gene: TRBJ1-3
V gene: TRBV6-5

CDR3 DNA: TGTGCCACCAGCAGAACCGGGAGCAATCAGCCCCAGCATTTT
CDR3 protein: CATSRTGSNQPQHF
D gene: NA
clone size: NA
J gene: TRBJ1-5
V gene: TRBV15

CDR3 DNA: TGTGCCAGCAGTTCATACAGGGGTGAAGCTTTCTTT
CDR3 protein: CASSSYRGEAFF
D gene: TRBD1
clone size: once
J gene: TRBJ1-1
V gene: TRBV28

CDR3 DNA: TGTGCCAGCAGCGTTTTAGAGGAGAGTTCACCCCTCCACTTT
CDR3 protein: CASSVLEESSPLHF
D gene: NA
clone size: NA
J gene: TRBJ1-6
V gene: TRBV9

CDR3 DNA: TGTGCCAGTAGTAGCGCCAGGCACTCAGAAAAACTGTTTTTT
CDR3 protein: CASSSARHSEKLFF
D gene: NA
clone size: NA
J gene: TRBJ1-4
V gene: TRBV19

CDR3 DNA: TGTGCCAGCAGTGCCGGGAGGGACTACAACTACCAAGAGACCCAGTACTTC
CDR3 protein: CASSAGRDYNYQETQYF
D gene: TRBD2
clone size: NA
J gene: TRBJ2-5
V gene: TRBV6-1

CDR3 DNA: TGTGCCAGCAGCCTAGCTGGGGGGTTCAGTGGGGACACCGGGGAGCTGTTTTTT
CDR3 protein: CASSLAGGFSGDTGELFF
D gene: NA
clone size: once
J gene: TRBJ2-2
V gene: TRBV11-3